One sample yielded the 24 T cell receptor beta chains listed below, sequenced in a study of T cells expressing NK-cell markers. TCRdb re-analyzed the 5' RACE reads; it lists each CDR3 protein once, without DNA. Its table lists hundreds of thousands of distinct CDR3 sequences. The sequenced sample was blood T cells: a sorted CD56 or NKG2C T cell subset, CD4+ or CD8+ T cells, or bulk PBMC T cells (not recorded which). The receptors stem from a man between 18 and 69 years old in good health.

The chain links TRBV12-3 or TRBV12-4 to TRBJ1-5; TCRdb reports TRBD1, a call that lacks DNA to check it against. The CDR3 totals 15 residues. CDR3 in amino acids: CASSLKGASNQPQHF.

The chain uses TRBV6-1 and TRBJ1-4. Germline CDR1 reads MNHNS; CDR2 reads SASEGT. This CDR3 spans 16 amino acids. CDR3 in amino acids: CASSATIGTPNVKLFF.

The chain recombines TRBV11-1 with TRBJ2-5; TCRdb selects TRBD1, and the lack of DNA leaves this call unchecked. Germline V lookup: CDR1 SGHAT, CDR2 FQDESV (reference sequence). The CDR3 runs to 16 residues. The CDR3 protein is CASSLRAGLAQETQYF.

The CDR3: CSARRAGGSYNEQFF. V is TRBV20-1 and J is TRBJ2-1. Germline loops: CDR1 DFQATT, CDR2 SNEGSKA (reference sequence). The length of the CDR3 is 15 residues.

J is TRBJ2-2 and V is TRBV13; TCRdb picks TRBD1, but there is no DNA to check that call. This CDR3 contains 13 residues. Germline-derived CDR1 and CDR2 are PRHDT and FYEKMQ (reference sequence). This chain's CDR3 is CASSSTGGGELFF.

CDR3 region: CASSYGLAGGLAGELFF. This chain joins TRBV5-4 and TRBJ2-2; lacking DNA, the TRBD2 call made by TCRdb goes unchecked. The CDR3 extends over 17 amino acids. The germline V gene encodes CDR1 SGHNT and CDR2 YYREEE (reference sequence).

The chain links TRBV10-3 to TRBJ2-5. CDR3 size: 13 residues. Germline V gene lookup returns CDR1 ENHRY and CDR2 SYGVKD. CDR3 amino acids: CAISGRVQETQYF.

CDR3 region: CSVGQGYNSPLHF. This sequence joins TRBV29-1 and TRBJ1-6; the D call from TCRdb, TRBD1, cannot be confirmed without DNA. Germline values: CDR1 SQVTM, CDR2 ANQGSEA. This CDR3 is built from 13 residues. The variable domain in full, completed from reference TRBV29-1 and TRBJ1-6, reads SAVISQKPSRDICQRGTSLTIQCQVDSQVTMMFWYRQQPGQSLTLIATANQGSEATYESGFVIDKFPISRPNLTFSTLTVSNMSPEDSSIYLCSVGQGYNSPLHFGNGTRLTVT.

J is TRBJ1-2 and V is TRBV7-9; there is no DNA to check the TCRdb D call of TRBD1. CDR1 and CDR2 from the germline V gene are SEHNR and FQNEAQ (reference sequence). The CDR3 is made up of 14 amino acids. This CDR3 reads CASSPGVGPRGYTF.

The gene calls are TRBV2 and TRBJ2-1. Germline CDR1 SNHLY, CDR2 FYNNEI. The CDR3 consists of 12 residues. The CDR3 loop reads CASSDFVDEQFF.

CDR3 sequence: CASTAVPAGGPPGTDTQYF. V and J are TRBV2 and TRBJ2-3; TCRdb's D gene call, TRBD1, goes unchecked for lack of DNA. The germline CDR1 and CDR2 sequences are SNHLY and FYNNEI. The CDR3 sequence is 19 residues long. The full variable domain, completed using reference TRBV2 and TRBJ2-3, is EPEVTQTPSHQVTQMGQEVILRCVPISNHLYFYWYRQILGQKVEFLVSFYNNEISEKSEIFDDQFSVERPDGSNFTLKIRSTKLEDSAMYFCASTAVPAGGPPGTDTQYFGPGTRLTVL.

The chain uses TRBV7-2 and TRBJ1-4. The CDR3 extends over 14 amino acids. Germline V gives CDR1 SGHTA, CDR2 FQGNSA. The CDR3 sequence is CASSFSVGGEKLFF.

This rearrangement joins TRBV27 to TRBJ2-1. The CDR3 spans 13 residues. Looked up from germline, CDR1 is MNHEY and CDR2 is SMNVEV (reference sequence). The CDR3 loop reads CASSLYGVDEQFF.

The chain joins TRBV3-1 to TRBJ2-7; TCRdb's D call, TRBD1, is unchecked because there is no DNA. Germline V lookup: CDR1 LGHDT, CDR2 YNNKEL (reference sequence). The CDR3 extends over 13 amino acids. The CDR3 sequence: CASTFTGSHEQYF.

The chain employs TRBV19 and TRBJ1-1; TCRdb gives TRBD1 as the D gene, but with no DNA this cannot be confirmed. The CDR3 covers 13 residues. Germline V lookup: CDR1 LNHDA, CDR2 SQIVND (reference sequence). The CDR3 sequence is CASSRQINTEAFF.

This chain links TRBV7-9 with TRBJ1-6. This CDR3 is built from 14 residues. Germline V gives CDR1 SEHNR, CDR2 FQNEAQ (reference sequence). CDR3 residues: CASTLAVYNSPLHF.

V usage is TRBV5-1 and J usage is TRBJ1-2. The germline CDR1 and CDR2 sequences are SGHRS and YFSETQ. CDR3 size: 14 residues. CDR3 protein: CASRADVRNYGYTF.

The rearrangement uses TRBV2 and TRBJ2-6. CDR1 is SNHLY, CDR2 FYNNEI, per germline. The CDR3 runs 13 residues. The CDR3 is CATGAIGANVLTF.

This chain links TRBV14 with TRBJ2-7; there is no DNA to check the TCRdb D call of TRBD2. The CDR3 sequence is 18 residues long. The germline CDR1 and CDR2 sequences are SGHDN and FVKESK. The CDR3 loop is CASSQDSGLARGYYEQYF.

The chain uses TRBV5-1 and TRBJ2-7. The CDR3 has 12 amino acids. The germline CDR1 and CDR2 sequences are SGHRS and YFSETQ. The CDR3 sequence: CASSRALGEQYF. The complete variable domain, with remaining parts taken from reference TRBV5-1 and TRBJ2-7, reads KAGVTQTPRYLIKTRGQQVTLSCSPISGHRSVSWYQQTPGQGLQFLFEYFSETQRNKGNFPGRFSGRQFSNSRSEMNVSTLELGDSALYLCASSRALGEQYFGPGTRLTVT.

This sequence joins TRBV24-1 and TRBJ2-6; the TCRdb call, TRBD1, lacks DNA for checking. From germline, CDR1 is KGHDR and CDR2 SFDVKD. The CDR3 covers 14 residues. The chain's CDR3 is CATSVGGSTNVLTF.

The rearrangement joins TRBV6-1 to TRBJ2-7; TCRdb's D call of TRBD1 is untestable without DNA. This CDR3 has 14 residues. Germline assignment: CDR1 MNHNS and CDR2 SASEGT. The CDR3: CASGEQGRVNEQYF.

Here the CDR3 reads CASRAPRGNTGELFF. The chain couples TRBV7-4 to TRBJ2-2; checking the TCRdb D call of TRBD1 is not possible without DNA. This CDR3 spans 15 amino acids. Germline loops: CDR1 SGHVT, CDR2 SQSDAQ.

The chain carries TRBV12-3 or TRBV12-4 and TRBJ2-1; TCRdb lists TRBD2, though no DNA is available to test this call. The CDR3 loop spans 15 amino acids. CDR3 residues: CASREASGGWNEQFF.